This is a list of T cell receptor beta chains from one sample in a study of T cell responses to AZD1222 COVID-19 vaccine. This table comes from immunoSEQ multiplex PCR, and its TCRdb copy is limited to in-frame clones, with some not included. The sample includes 120,000 or so clones, about 90% seen only once; the top ten take 1.3% to 1.5%. The starting material was peripheral blood, obtained on day 0 of AZD1222 vaccination. These receptor sequences come from an adult in good health. The conserved cysteine and the conserved F or W are not part of the CDR3 here.

>TRBV6-2/TRBV6-3
ASRPSGGIKDEQF
>TRBV5-6
ASSPQGARGNTEAF
>TRBV5-4
ASSSGQGKLF
>TRBV11-3
ASSPDRGQFSYNSPLH
>TRBV20-1
SASGQGEYQPQH
>TRBV30
ACLDGNKGDSPYGYT
>TRBV19
ASSTLSGGAYEQY
>TRBV18
ASSPGQLNHGEQF
>TRBV16
ASSLSNGDSGNTIY
>TRBV7-6
ASSLDSWTGTEPQH
>TRBV5-6
ASSRGVAWEYEQY
>TRBV9
ASSPRTDTQY
>TRBV7-2
ASTRTPNTEAF
>TRBV5-1
ASSLGGANTEAF
>TRBV6-1
ASSEMPPGRAEAF
>TRBV19
ASTTTGGAGEAF
>TRBV28
ASSGVDRGHGYT
>TRBV11-1
ASSFHRGLYTYEQY
>TRBV9
ASSPWTDANTGELF
>TRBV19
ASSIQGSYEQY
>TRBV20-1
STKGGNEQF
>TRBV11-2
ASSQTDSYNSPLH
>TRBV6-8
ASIRTPRRTEAF
>TRBV5-4
ASSLAGNTEAF
>TRBV20-1
SASPASHEQY
>TRBV7-9
ASSRTGFPGANVLT
>TRBV28
ASSLRNQNQPQH
>TRBV18
ASSPPGRAETYGYT
>TRBV2
ASSPGGDQPQH
>TRBV4-1
ASSQEGSRGNTIY
>TRBV6-4
ASSDGTLANSPLH
>TRBV19
ASSTGWVNQPQH
>TRBV27
ASSLLTQGEKLF